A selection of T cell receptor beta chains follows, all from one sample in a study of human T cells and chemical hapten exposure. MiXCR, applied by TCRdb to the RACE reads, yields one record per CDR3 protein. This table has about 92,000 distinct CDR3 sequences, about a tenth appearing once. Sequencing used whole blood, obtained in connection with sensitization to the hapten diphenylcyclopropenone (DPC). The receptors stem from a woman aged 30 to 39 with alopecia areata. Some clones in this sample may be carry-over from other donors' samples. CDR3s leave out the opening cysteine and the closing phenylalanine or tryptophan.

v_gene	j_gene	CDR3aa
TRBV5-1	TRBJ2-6	ASSPERPGANVLT
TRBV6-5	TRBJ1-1	ASSYSDSDTEAF
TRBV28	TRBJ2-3	ASSSDHPGAADTQY
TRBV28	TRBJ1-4	ASSRDRLKEKLF
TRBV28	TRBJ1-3	ASSLRGGNTIY
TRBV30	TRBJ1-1	AWSVGQPNTEAF
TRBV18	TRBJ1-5	ASSPTGPNQPQH
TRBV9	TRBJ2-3	ASSVATPQRELPDTQY
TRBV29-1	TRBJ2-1	SVAGTLYNEQF
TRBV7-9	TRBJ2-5	ASTPGLAGGETQY